The 7 T cell receptor beta chains below come from one sample, sequenced in a study of shared clonotypes between healthy human individuals. TCRdb's table, derived via immunoSEQ multiplex PCR, lists solely in-frame clones and lacks some. The sample includes 650,000 to 800,000 clones, around 70% of them seen just once. Sequencing used memory CD4+ T cells sorted from blood. Subset reported: CD45RA-negative fraction. These receptors all come from a woman in her 30s in good health.

This clone was seen only once. The chain employs TRBV5-1 and TRBJ1-5; D gene ambiguous. Germline assignment: CDR1 SGHRS and CDR2 YFSETQ. V shed 5 bases and J shed 0 bases, with 15 bases lying between them. The CDR3 has 16 amino acids. CDR3 sequence (DNA): TGCGCCAGCAGATCAGGCGGCGCTTATAGCAATCAGCCCCAGCATTTT. Translation gives CASRSGGAYSNQPQHF.

This clone was counted many times. The V call is TRBV4-1, the J call TRBJ2-2; 7 nucleotides match TRBD1. Germline CDR1 is MGHRA and CDR2 is YSYEKL. V trimming: 2 bases; J trimming: 3 bases; junction bases outside the gene matches: 9. The CDR3 runs 17 residues. The CDR3 loop is CASSQRDSPNYTGELFF. CDR3 coding DNA: TGCGCCAGCAGCCAAAGGGACAGCCCAAATTACACCGGGGAGCTGTTTTTT.

This clone was observed a few times. The J gene is TRBJ2-5, the V gene TRBV14; D uncertain. V lost 2 bases and J lost 1, with 14 bases in between. The CDR3 totals 16 residues. Germline CDR1 reads SGHDN; CDR2 reads FVKESK. CDR3 in DNA: TGTGCCAGCAGCCAATCCCTCTCGATGCTCCAAGAGACCCAGTACTTC. Amino acid sequence: CASSQSLSMLQETQYF. The variable domain in full, with the rest retrieved from reference TRBV14 and TRBJ2-5, is EAGVTQFPSHSVIEKGQTVTLRCDPISGHDNLYWYRRVMGKEIKFLLHFVKESKQDESGMPNNRFLAERTGGTYSTLKVQPAELEDSGVYFCASSQSLSMLQETQYFGPGTRLLVL.

The V gene is TRBV30, the J gene TRBJ1-5; D gene ambiguous. The CDR3 consists of 13 residues. Trimming pared 2 bases from V and 5 bases from J, leaving 10 bases between. The germline V gene has CDR1 GTSNPN and CDR2 SVGIG (reference sequence). The CDR3 DNA reads TGTGCCTGGAGTCCCGGGCCCGATCAGCCCCAGCATTTT. This codes for CAWSPGPDQPQHF. Filled out from reference TRBV30 and TRBJ1-5, the complete variable domain reads SQTIHQWPATLVQPVGSPLSLECTVEGTSNPNLYWYRQAAGRGLQLLFYSVGIGQISSEVPQNLSASRPQDRQFILSSKKLLLSDSGFYLCAWSPGPDQPQHFGDGTRLSIL.

The chain links TRBV7-9 to TRBJ2-1; D ambiguous. The CDR3 sequence is 12 residues long. V was cut by 5 bases and J by 15 bases, with 17 bases left in between. From germline, CDR1 is SEHNR and CDR2 FQNEAQ (reference sequence). The CDR3 here is CASSPPEWVLFF. Written as DNA, the CDR3 is TGTGCCAGCAGCCCCCCAGAGTGGGTTCTGTTCTTC.

V is TRBV6-1 and J is TRBJ2-7; 11 nucleotides agree with TRBD1. Germline trimming cut 1 base from V and 6 bases from J; bases unmatched to any gene: 5. CDR1 MNHNS and CDR2 SASEGT come from the germline V gene. CDR3 size: 15 residues. The CDR3 nucleotides read TGTGCCAGCAGTGAAGGGGGGACAGGGGGTTTCGAGCAGTACTTC. It codes for CASSEGGTGGFEQYF.

V is TRBV7-9 and J is TRBJ1-2, with TRBD1 identical over 7 bases. The V segment lost 4 bases and the J segment 0 bases; nucleotides outside the gene matches: 8. This CDR3 has 16 residues. Germline-derived CDR1 and CDR2 are SEHNR and FQNEAQ (reference sequence). In DNA form, the CDR3 reads TGTGCCAGCAGCTCTCGACAGGGACAAGCTAACTATGGCTACACCTTC. Translating it yields CASSSRQGQANYGYTF.